The subject of this entry is one T cell receptor beta chain. This sample stems from a study of blood T cell repertoires in COVID-19. Study-level background: The United States, Italy and Spain were the sources of the acute and convalescent COVID-19 samples. The cDNA or gDNA used as material had been derived from T cells, B-cell-depleted T cells, or PBMCs.

Per the original methods: Estimation of nucleated cell counts was performed using reference gene primer amplification. Sequencing was performed with immunoSEQ multiplex PCR; in TCRdb, only in-frame clones are kept and a portion is missing. V and J calls and clone size are copied from that table; D and trimming were computed from the DNA. The sample comprises approximately 210,000 clones, around 82% of which are singletons, and 3% to 4.5% rests with the top ten. The germline V gene encodes CDR1 SGHTA and CDR2 FQGNSA. The CDR3 spans 14 residues. The J segment lost 5 bases and the V segment lost 4 bases, leaving 5 bases of the junction unmatched.

What was sequenced was peripheral blood. This clonotype originated in an elderly woman with acute or convalescent COVID-19. The chain has TRBV7-2 and TRBJ1-5; 7 nucleotides align to TRBD1. The CDR3 spells CASSSGGRDQPQHF. DNA of the CDR3: TGTGCCAGCAGCTCAGGGGGTAGGGATCAGCCCCAGCATTTT.